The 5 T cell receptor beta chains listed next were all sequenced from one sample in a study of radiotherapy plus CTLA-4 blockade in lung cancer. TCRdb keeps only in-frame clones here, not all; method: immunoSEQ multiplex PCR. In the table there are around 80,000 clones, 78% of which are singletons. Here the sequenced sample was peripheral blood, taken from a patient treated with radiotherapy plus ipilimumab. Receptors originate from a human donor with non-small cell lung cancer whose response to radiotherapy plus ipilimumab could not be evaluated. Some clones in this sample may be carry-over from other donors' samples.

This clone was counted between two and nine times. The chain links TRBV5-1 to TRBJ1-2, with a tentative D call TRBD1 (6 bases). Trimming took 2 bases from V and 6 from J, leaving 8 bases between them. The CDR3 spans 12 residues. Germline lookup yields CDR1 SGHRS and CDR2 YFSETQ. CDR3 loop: CASSLGGDGYTF. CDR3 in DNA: TGCGCCAGCAGCTTAGGGGGGGATGGCTACACCTTC.

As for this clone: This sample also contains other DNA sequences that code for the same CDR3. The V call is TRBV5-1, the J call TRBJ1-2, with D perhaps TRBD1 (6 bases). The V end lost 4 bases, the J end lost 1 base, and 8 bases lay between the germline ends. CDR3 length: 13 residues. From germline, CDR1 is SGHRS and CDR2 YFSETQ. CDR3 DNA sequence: TGCGCCAGCAGCCAGGACAGTAACTATGGCTACACCTTC. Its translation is CASSQDSNYGYTF.

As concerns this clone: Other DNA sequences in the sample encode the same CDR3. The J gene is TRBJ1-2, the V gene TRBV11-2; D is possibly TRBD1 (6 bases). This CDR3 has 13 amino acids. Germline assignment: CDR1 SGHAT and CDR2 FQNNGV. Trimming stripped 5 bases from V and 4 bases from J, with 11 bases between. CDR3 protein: CASSQDSAYGYTF. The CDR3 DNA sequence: TGTGCCAGCAGCCAGGACAGTGCCTATGGCTACACCTTC.

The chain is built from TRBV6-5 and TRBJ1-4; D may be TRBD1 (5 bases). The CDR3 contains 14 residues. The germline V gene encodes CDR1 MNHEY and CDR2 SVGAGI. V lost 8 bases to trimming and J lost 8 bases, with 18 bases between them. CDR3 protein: CASRRPGQGEKLFF. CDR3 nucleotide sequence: TGTGCCAGCCGTCGGCCAGGGCAAGGCGAAAAACTGTTTTTT.

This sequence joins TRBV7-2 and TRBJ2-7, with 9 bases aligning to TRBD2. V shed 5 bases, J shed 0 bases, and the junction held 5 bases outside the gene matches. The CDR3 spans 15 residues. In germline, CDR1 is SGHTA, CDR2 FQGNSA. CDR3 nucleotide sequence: TGTGCCAGCAGCCTTAGCGGGGGCCTCTCCTACGAGCAGTACTTC. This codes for CASSLSGGLSYEQYF.